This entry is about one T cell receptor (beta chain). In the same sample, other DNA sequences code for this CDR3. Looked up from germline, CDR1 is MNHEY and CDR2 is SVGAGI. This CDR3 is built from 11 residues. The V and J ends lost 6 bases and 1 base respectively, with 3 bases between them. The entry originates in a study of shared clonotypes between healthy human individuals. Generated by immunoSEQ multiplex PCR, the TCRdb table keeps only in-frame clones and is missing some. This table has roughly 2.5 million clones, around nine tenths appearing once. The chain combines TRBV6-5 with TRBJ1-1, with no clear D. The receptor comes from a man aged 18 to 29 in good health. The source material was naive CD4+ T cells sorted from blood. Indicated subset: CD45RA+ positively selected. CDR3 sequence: CASRRNTEAFF. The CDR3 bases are TGTGCCAGCAGGAGGAACACTGAAGCTTTCTTT.